This T cell receptor (beta chain) is from a study of cytomegalovirus exposure and HLA in healthy donors. The PCR used 60 Vbeta and 13 Jbeta primers. Clones were read by immunoSEQ multiplex PCR, and TCRdb kept only the in-frame ones, dropping some. The table has some 200,000 clones, around 85% seen once. Study results and limitations: Previous analysis showed most TCR beta V segments were productive about 87% or about 30% of the time. Later analysis associated a missense DCLRE1C variant with TCR beta V- and J-gene trimming. Exclusion as indistinguishable affected some V segments, including TRBV6-2 and TRBV6-3. The presence/absence work took it that sequencing depth was about the same across donors.

Germline CDR1 and CDR2: SGHDT and YYEEEE. J was trimmed by 4 bases and V by 4 bases; bases with no gene match: 9. CDR3 length: 16 amino acids. The table lists this clone with a count of one. Its specificity is not known. This clonotype was obtained from a man between 40 and 49 years old in good health and CMV-seropositive. The chain recombines TRBV5-6 with TRBJ2-1; 9 positions match TRBD1. The sample consisted of PBMCs. CDR3 residues: CASSDGTGGVYNEQFF. The CDR3 DNA sequence: TGTGCCAGCAGCGATGGAACAGGGGGCGTATACAATGAGCAGTTCTTC. The whole variable domain, remainder taken from reference TRBV5-6 and TRBJ2-1, is DAGVTQSPTHLIKTRGQQVTLRCSPKSGHDTVSWYQQALGQGPQFIFQYYEEEERQRGNFPDRFSGHQFPNYSSELNVNALLLGDSALYLCASSDGTGGVYNEQFFGPGTRLTVL.